The 2 T cell receptor beta chains presented below share a single source sample, sequenced in a study of cytomegalovirus exposure and HLA in healthy donors listed by TCRdb under 2017. The protocol used for the library was the immunoSEQ multiplex PCR assay. For the multiplex PCR, a mixture combining 60 forward primers for TCR Vbeta segments and 13 reverse primers for TCR Jbeta segments was used. The source is immuneACCESS, and TCRdb retained only in-frame sequences with V and J called. Part of the clones is not carried over; for the studies checked, unresolved V genes explain less than half of this, and the remainder is unexplained. The sample data list about 130,000 clones, and 70% to 90% of these were observed just once. Under 7% of the sample belongs to the ten largest clones. Sample: PBMCs. These TCRs come from a woman between 35 and 50 years old in good health and CMV-seropositive.

This chain joins TRBV9 and TRBJ1-2, with D possibly matching TRBD1 (5 bases). Deletions cut 4 bases from V and 7 bases from J, with 11 bases between. The germline V gene encodes CDR1 SGDLS and CDR2 YYNGEE. CDR3 length: 12 amino acids. CDR3 residues: CASSTGGCGYTF. The CDR3 DNA is TGTGCCAGCAGCACGGGGGGGTGTGGCTACACCTTC.

This sequence joins TRBV5-1 and TRBJ2-1; tentatively, D is TRBD2 (6 bases). Trimming removed 0 bases at V and 4 bases at J, with 11 bases between. CDR1 SGHRS and CDR2 YFSETQ come from the germline V gene. This CDR3 comprises 15 residues. CDR3 protein: CASSLEPGTYNEQFF. The DNA for the CDR3 is TGCGCCAGCAGCTTGGAGCCAGGGACTTACAATGAGCAGTTCTTC. Variable domain in full (rest from reference TRBV5-1 and TRBJ2-1): KAGVTQTPRYLIKTRGQQVTLSCSPISGHRSVSWYQQTPGQGLQFLFEYFSETQRNKGNFPGRFSGRQFSNSRSEMNVSTLELGDSALYLCASSLEPGTYNEQFFGPGTRLTVL.